This TCR beta chain was profiled in a study of blood T cells in healthy people across ages. The use of a sample-barcoded 5' primer and a J-beta primer mix characterized a second PCR of roughly 7 to 12 cycles. Each CDR3 protein gets one entry after TCRdb re-called the 5' RACE reads with MiXCR. The sample carries about 1.5 million distinct CDR3 sequences, roughly two fifths recorded once. The CDR3 consists of 15 residues. Germline V CDR1 and CDR2: SGHTA, FQGTGA. Trimming at V came to 2 bases and at J to 7 bases, leaving 11 bases not matched to a gene. General observations from the study: Fewer expanded clones and more diversity marked long-lived versus aged donors.

About this clonotype itself: The antigen is not known.

Sample: blood. The sequence was collected from a woman aged 18-29 years in good health. V gene TRBV7-3 combines with J gene TRBJ2-7, with 7 bases matching TRBD2. CDR3 sequence reads: CASSLFAGDFYEQYF. CDR3 nucleotide sequence: TGTGCCAGCAGCTTATTTGCGGGAGATTTCTATGAGCAGTACTTC.